This T cell receptor beta chain was documented in a study of cytomegalovirus exposure and HLA in healthy donors. Comment on this clone: Its specificity is unknown.

With 60 Vbeta and 13 Jbeta primers, the PCR was carried out. Generated by immunoSEQ multiplex PCR, the TCRdb table keeps only in-frame clones and is missing some. The sample shows 35,000 to 50,000 clones, 60% to 70% of them seen only once. From germline, CDR1 is MNHEY and CDR2 SVGAGI. CDR3 length equals 16 residues. Deletions cut 2 bases from V and 2 bases from J, with 15 bases between. Study results and caveats: The likely origin of a cluster of highly shared sequence variants was a sequencing artifact. A later analysis found TCR association rates differed by HLA locus, highest for DRB1 and lowest for HLA-C. HLA allele associations emerged for fewer than 20,000 TCR beta sequences in a later analysis, at 0.05 false discovery rate.

The source is a man aged 35-49 years in good health and CMV-seronegative. The chain uses TRBV6-5 and TRBJ2-5; possible D gene TRBD1, 5 bases. Sequenced sample: PBMCs. Written as DNA, the CDR3 is TGTGCCAGCAGTTACCTAAATCTGGGGCAGCAAGAGACCCAGTACTTC. It translates to CASSYLNLGQQETQYF.